The entry that follows covers one T cell receptor beta chain sequence. Its antigen is unidentified. This sample is part of a study of T cell responses to AZD1222 COVID-19 vaccine. Overall study context: Second-dose groups at about 4 or about 12 weeks were pooled.

Findings of the study overall: White British people made up most donors, females outnumbered males, and clonal diversity was possibly underestimated. Nearly half of spike-specific TCRs reportedly target unmutated variant regions.

Measured with immunoSEQ multiplex PCR; TCRdb has only the in-frame clones, and not every one. There are roughly 150,000 clones in the sample; about 91% occur only once, and 2% to 2.5% lies in the top ten. The CDR3 runs 11 residues. The V end was cut by 2 bases, the J end by 6 bases, with 6 bases between. From germline, CDR1 is SQVTM and CDR2 ANQGSEA. The receptor was isolated from an adult in good health. This specimen consisted of peripheral blood, obtained on day 0 of AZD1222 vaccination. This sequence joins TRBV29-1 and TRBJ2-3; D remains ambiguous. The CDR3 DNA is TGCAGCGTTGAACCCAAGGATACGCAGTATTTT. It yields the protein CSVEPKDTQYF.